This paragraph reports one T cell receptor beta chain. Its antigen remains undetermined. Within one base of it there is no much larger clone, and no base qualities were kept. The data stem from a study of T cell responses to AZD1222 COVID-19 vaccine (dated by TCRdb to the early 2020s). Study-wide context: AZD1222 recipients given second doses at about 4 weeks or at about 12 weeks were pooled, since spike-specific TCR depth and breadth were not found to differ between the two schedules. A total of about 230 trial participants underwent TCR sequencing, of whom 207 received two doses of AZD1222 and around 26 received two doses of the MenACWY control vaccine. Enrollment into the trials was organized by age into subgroups of 18-55, 56-69 and 70-plus years, and those subgroups contained roughly 140, 27 and 60 TCR-sequenced participants, respectively.

General findings and caveats noted by the study authors: The 56-69-year group was small, and its depth increase did not reach significance, likely because of low power. CD4 TCRs associated with the vaccine covered the entire spike protein, and the dominant responses were in regions 160-218 and 743-854. Because no samples from the day 14 peak response were available, repertoires could be characterized only after the peak T cell response. Participants were mostly white British and included more females than males, and it was suggested by the authors that clonal diversity may have been underestimated. Nearly half of unique spike-specific TCRs reportedly recognized epitopes outside regions mutated in the B.1.351 and B.1.1.7 variants. Conclusions about previously exposed vaccinees are limited, since just five or six AZD1222 recipients were seropositive for SARS-CoV-2 at baseline. Spike-specific TCR breadth and depth rose significantly after two AZD1222 doses compared with day 0 and with MenACWY recipients.

The CDR3 regions of human TCRbeta chains were analyzed by immunosequencing. The authors' pipeline ran thus. Repertoire TCRs were checked for matches against a reference library of SARS-CoV-2-specific TCRs that had been generated using the MIRA antigen-specificity platform. Breadth was defined as the fraction of unique TCRs that were SARS-CoV-2-associated, and depth was defined as the fraction of total T cells that were SARS-CoV-2-associated. Using the MIRA data, each spike-specific TCR was assigned both to the spike region to which the TCR was reactive and to a CD4 or CD8 class. Log10-transformed breadth and depth values were compared by one-way ANOVA with Sidak's multiple comparisons tests. TCRdb obtained this table from immuneACCESS and retained in-frame rearrangements with V and J assigned. These tables miss some clones; where compared with another copy, unresolved V genes account for less than half of the shortfall, and the remainder is unexplained. V, J and clone size are those of that table, while D and trimming were read from the DNA. The sample contains 150,000 to 200,000 clones, around 88% of them found a single time. The ten largest clonotypes hold 7.7% of the sample.

Spanning cysteine to phenylalanine, the CDR3 consists of 15 amino acids. Kept here is only the CDR3 DNA, which spans 45 bases and is read in frame from base 1. The germline V gene sets CDR1 to SGHRS and CDR2 to YFSETQ. V loses 0 bases, J loses 3 bases, and the germline ends lie 12 bases apart. Explained via the paper, the time point label denotes: baseline before first vaccination. The vaccinee samples were drawn from two UK trials, COV001 and COV002, one of which was a single-blind randomized controlled phase 2/3 trial testing AZD1222 (ChAdOx1 nCoV-19) in healthy adults. For TCRbeta chain sequencing, PBMC samples were collected from trial participants at day 0 and at day 28 after the second dose.

Source: peripheral blood, taken on day 0 of AZD1222 vaccination. This clonotype was sampled from an adult in good health. The rearranged chain carries TRBV5-1 and TRBJ1-1; the D gene is not confidently resolved. Read as DNA, the sequence is TGCGCCAGCAGCTTGGGGGTTTTGGGCGACACTGAAGCTTTCTTT. It is translated as CASSLGVLGDTEAFF.